Below, 4 T cell receptor beta chains from the same sample are listed, as sequenced in a study of identical twins. A single record per CDR3 protein comes from TCRdb applying MiXCR to the 5' RACE reads. The sample holds roughly 250,000 distinct CDR3 sequences, over 11% seen once. The sample was memory (CD45RO+) T cells sorted from blood. These receptors came from a woman between 18 and 29 years old in good health.

The chain uses TRBV6-5 and TRBJ1-1, with unresolved D. This CDR3 region has 11 residues. V lost 6 bases, J lost 8 bases, and 10 bases lay in between. Germline-derived CDR1 and CDR2 are MNHEY and SVGAGI. The CDR3: CASRSTSEAFF. The CDR3, as DNA: TGTGCCAGCAGGTCAACATCAGAAGCTTTCTTT.

The V call is TRBV27, the J call TRBJ1-6; D is possibly TRBD1 (6 bases). Germline-derived CDR1 and CDR2 are MNHEY and SMNVEV (reference sequence). V was clipped by 7 bases and J by 7 bases, with 11 bases between them. CDR3 length: 13 residues. The CDR3 loop is CASKGGFNSPLHF. CDR3 nucleotide sequence: TGTGCCAGCAAAGGGGGGTTCAATTCACCCCTCCACTTT.

This clonotype turned up a few times. The chain recombines TRBV7-8 with TRBJ2-5, with 7 positions matching TRBD2. Losses at the gene ends were 5 bases for V and 4 bases for J; bases not matched to a gene: 10. The CDR3 loop spans 15 amino acids. CDR1 and CDR2 from the germline V gene are SGHVS and FQNEAQ. CDR3 sequence: CASSPRIAGAETQYF. CDR3 nucleotide sequence: TGTGCCAGCAGCCCCCGAATCGCGGGAGCAGAGACCCAGTACTTC.

This chain joins TRBV5-1 and TRBJ2-1; D unresolved. V was trimmed by 4 bases and J by 10 bases, leaving 21 bases between them. This CDR3 region has 15 residues. The germline V gene encodes CDR1 SGHRS and CDR2 YFSETQ. The DNA for the CDR3 is TGCGCCAGCAGCCCCGGTGGCGCCGCGATTGGGGAGCAGTTCTTC. It translates to CASSPGGAAIGEQFF.